Listed here is a single T cell receptor (beta chain). The antigen remains unidentified. This entry is derived from a study of CD8+ T cells in alopecia areata. As for the study in general: Patients in the study were on tofacitinib for 6 to 18 months, then off it for 6 months.

It was from alopecia areata patients that lesional scalp punch biopsies and peripheral blood were collected. RNA, once extracted, was reverse transcribed into cDNA for use as the sequencing template. Sequencing was performed with immunoSEQ multiplex PCR; in TCRdb, only in-frame clones are kept and a portion is missing. In the table there are fewer than 250,000 clones, about 60% of which are singletons. Germline CDR1 is SGHAT and CDR2 is FQNNGV. V lost 7 bases and J 7 bases, leaving 22 bases between the germline ends. The CDR3 is 15 residues long. Study-wide points: Patients shared TCRs less clearly than mice did, possibly owing to HLA.

The sample here was CD4+ T cells sorted from blood, taken at week 0. The rearrangement joins TRBV11-2 to TRBJ2-5; possibly TRBD1 or TRBD2 for D (5 bases each). The clonotype was recovered from a human donor with alopecia areata. The CDR3 here is CASTLLTGQGGTQYF. As DNA, the CDR3 is TGTGCCAGCACTCTCCTGACGGGGCAGGGCGGGACCCAGTACTTC.